This T cell receptor (beta chain) was obtained from a study of T cells in localized non-small cell lung cancer. Repertoires were generated with immunoSEQ multiplex PCR, while TCRdb's copy carries only in-frame clones and drops some. This table has about 76,000 clones, approximately 84% appearing once. For this clone: Antigen specificity is unknown.

The CDR3 is made up of 13 amino acids. CDR1 and CDR2 (germline): LNHDA, SQIVND (reference sequence). Trimming took off 2 bases at V and 0 bases at J, with 2 bases between the two ends. Notes on the study in general: Without multi-region sequencing, intratumor heterogeneity could not be excluded. Within adjacent lung there appeared a median around 55 of the top 100 tumor clones. Uninvolved adjacent lung, not tumor, had the highest T cell clonality. Overall survival was longer when the density of T cells in the blood was higher.

This material consisted of peripheral blood, taken before any cancer treatment. The chain employs TRBV19 and TRBJ1-3; no firm D call. This sequence originates from a female donor at least 60 years old with stage I lung adenocarcinoma. Written as DNA, the CDR3 is TGTGCCAGTAGTATAAACTCTGGAAACACCATATATTTT. Amino acid sequence: CASSINSGNTIYF.